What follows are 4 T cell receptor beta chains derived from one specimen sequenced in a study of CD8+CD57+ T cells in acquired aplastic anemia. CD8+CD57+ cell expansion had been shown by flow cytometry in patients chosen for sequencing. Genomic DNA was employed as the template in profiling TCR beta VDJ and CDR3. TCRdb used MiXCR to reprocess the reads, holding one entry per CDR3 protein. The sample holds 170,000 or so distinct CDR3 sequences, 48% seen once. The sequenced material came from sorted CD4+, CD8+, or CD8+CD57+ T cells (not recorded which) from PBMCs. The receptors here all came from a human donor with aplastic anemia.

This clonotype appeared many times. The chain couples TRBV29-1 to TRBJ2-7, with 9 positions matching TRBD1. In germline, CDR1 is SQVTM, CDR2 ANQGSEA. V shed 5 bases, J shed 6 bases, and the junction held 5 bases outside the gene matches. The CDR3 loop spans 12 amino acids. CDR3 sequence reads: CSVKQGAGEQYF. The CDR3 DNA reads TGCAGCGTTAAACAGGGGGCGGGCGAGCAGTACTTC.

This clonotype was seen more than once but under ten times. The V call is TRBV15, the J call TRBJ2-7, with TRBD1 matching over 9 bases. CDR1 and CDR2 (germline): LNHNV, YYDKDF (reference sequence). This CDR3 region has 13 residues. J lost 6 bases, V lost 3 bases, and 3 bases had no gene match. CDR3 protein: CATSRGTGREQYF. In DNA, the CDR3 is TGTGCCACCAGCAGGGGGACAGGGCGCGAGCAGTACTTC. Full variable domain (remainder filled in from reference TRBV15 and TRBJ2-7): DAMVIQNPRYQVTQFGKPVTLSCSQTLNHNVMYWYQQKSSQAPKLLFHYYDKDFNNEADTPDNFQSRRPNTSFCFLDIRSPGLGDTAMYLCATSRGTGREQYFGPGTRLTVT.

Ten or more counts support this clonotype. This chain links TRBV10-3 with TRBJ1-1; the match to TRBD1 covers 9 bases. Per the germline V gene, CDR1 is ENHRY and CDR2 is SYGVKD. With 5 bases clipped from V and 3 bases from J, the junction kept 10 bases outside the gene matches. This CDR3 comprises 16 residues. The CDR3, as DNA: TGTGCCATCAGTTACAGGGGGCTTTTATCGGACACTGAAGCTTTCTTT. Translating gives CAISYRGLLSDTEAFF.

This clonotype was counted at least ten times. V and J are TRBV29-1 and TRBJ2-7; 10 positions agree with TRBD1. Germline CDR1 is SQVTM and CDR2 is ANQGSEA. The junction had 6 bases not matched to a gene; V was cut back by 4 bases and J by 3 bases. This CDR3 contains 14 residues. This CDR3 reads CSVVGTGANYEQYF. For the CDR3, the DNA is TGCAGCGTTGTCGGGACAGGGGCCAACTACGAGCAGTACTTC.